This T cell receptor (beta chain) was identified during a study of molecular identifiers for immune sequencing clone quantification. Study details: Replicate experiments took RNA from about 21,000 or 97,000 naive CD8 cells, divided it five ways and sequenced four. Overall study results and limits: Researchers reportedly could pick up spiked Jurkat TCR RNA from one cell mixed into about a million naive cells. Sizes of highly expanded clones could be underestimated through identical TCRs sharing a barcode.

This clonotype came up many times. Its antigen is currently unknown. V lost 2 bases and J lost 1, with 11 bases in between. Germline CDR1 and CDR2: MNHEY and SVGAGI. The CDR3 has 15 amino acids. TCRdb redid the calling of the PCR reads with MiXCR, one entry per CDR3 protein. The sample includes a few hundred thousand distinct CDR3 sequences, 24% seen only once; the top ten take 0.65% to 0.75%. Naive CD8 T cells underwent sorting with the CD8+CD4-CCR7+CD45RA+ definition. The TCR was taken from a human donor in good health. Some libraries in this study had Jurkat cell RNA spiked in. Input material: naive CD8+ T cells from blood, with Jurkat cell RNA spiked in. The sample's subset: FACS-sorted CD8+CD4-CCR7+CD45RA+ naive T cells. The V and J genes are TRBV6-5 and TRBJ1-1; D unclear. The CDR3 DNA reads as TGTGCCAGCAGTTACACGACCCCACGGAACACTGAAGCTTTCTTT. Its translation is CASSYTTPRNTEAFF.